This record looks at one T cell receptor (beta chain) sequence and its context. The data were taken from a study of immune evolution from preneoplasia to lung adenocarcinoma. The protocol was immunoSEQ multiplex PCR, while the TCRdb copy is restricted to in-frame clones and leaves out a portion. The sample has 2,500 to 3,000 clones, approximately 83% seen once. The CDR3 is made up of 16 amino acids. Germline V gene lookup returns CDR1 SNHLY and CDR2 FYNNEI. After removal of 6 bases from V and 1 base from J, the junction contained 10 bases not matched to a gene. Patient tissue came from resections in Japan or China, 2014–2017. Each case's diagnosis was confirmed by two pathologists on H&E.

The chain has TRBV2 and TRBJ2-3; TRBD1 matches 7 bases. Material for sequencing was FFPE adjacent normal lung tissue. The sequence came from a person aged 70 to 85 with lung adenocarcinoma. Here the CDR3 DNA reads TGTGCCAGCAGCCCACCAACAGGGGTAGGCACAGATACGCAGTATTTT. The encoded protein is CASSPPTGVGTDTQYF. Using reference TRBV2 and TRBJ2-3 for the parts outside the CDR3, the full variable domain is EPEVTQTPSHQVTQMGQEVILRCVPISNHLYFYWYRQILGQKVEFLVSFYNNEISEKSEIFDDQFSVERPDGSNFTLKIRSTKLEDSAMYFCASSPPTGVGTDTQYFGPGTRLTVL.